What follows describes a single T cell receptor (beta chain). TCRdb's table, derived via immunoSEQ multiplex PCR, lists solely in-frame clones and lacks some. The table has some 240,000 clones, 80% to 90% seen once. This record belongs to a study of blood T cell repertoires in COVID-19. Study-level background: Whether acute or convalescent, the COVID-19 samples came from the United States, Italy and Spain.

Germline values: CDR1 LGHDT, CDR2 YNNKEL (reference sequence). CDR3 length: 17 amino acids. The V gene lost 1 base and the J gene lost 3 bases, with 16 bases spanning the gap. Sample: PBMCs or T cells enriched from blood (not recorded which). This TCR came from a woman in her thirties or forties who had been exposed to COVID-19. J is TRBJ1-5 and V is TRBV3-1 (or the pseudogene TRBV3-2); tentatively, D is TRBD1 (5 bases). Written as DNA, the CDR3 is TGTGCCAGCAGCCAAGGGGTCGCAGGGATCACCAATCAGCCCCAGCATTTT. Translation gives CASSQGVAGITNQPQHF.